The present TCR beta chain was sequenced within a study of shared clonotypes between healthy human individuals. The CDR3 runs 18 residues. Germline V CDR1 and CDR2: LNHDA, SQIVND (reference sequence). Trimming removed 6 bases from V and 0 bases from J; junction bases left unmatched: 9. Caucasian adults residing in Nashville, Tennessee made up all the donors. Data came from immunoSEQ multiplex PCR; TCRdb stores just in-frame clones and leaves some out. The sample shows nearly 1,000,000 clones, around three quarters of them seen only once. Study-level findings and limits: Non-shared clonotypes had lower generation probabilities than those shared by all four donors.

Regarding this clone: What it recognizes is unknown.

This receptor was taken from a man younger than 35 in good health. Material: memory CD4+ T cells sorted from blood. Indicated subset: CD45RA-negative fraction. J is TRBJ1-6 and V is TRBV19, with 9 nucleotides matching TRBD1. The CDR3, as DNA: TGTGCCAGTAGCGAGACAGGGGGGTTTAACTCCTATAATTCACCCCTCCACTTT. It yields the protein CASSETGGFNSYNSPLHF.